This entry concerns a single T cell receptor (beta chain). The target antigen is unknown. At one end, the junction sequence differs from germline, possibly due to a read error. The data were taken from a study of shared clonotypes between healthy human individuals. Study-wide results and caveats: The authors sampled blood alone, and tissue repertoires likely differ.

Original methodology: For the immunoSEQ data, sequences were junction-only without quality scores, so filtering differed. Sequencing used immunoSEQ multiplex PCR; TCRdb keeps in-frame clones, though not all of them. The DNA was the basis for D and trimming; V, J and clone size are from that table. Counted here are nearly 1 million clones, approximately 80% occurring once; the ten biggest clones make up about 1.5%. Germline lookup yields CDR1 SSHAT and CDR2 FNYEAQ (reference sequence). This CDR3 contains 13 residues. Healthy HIV-negative adults without recent acute infections or vaccinations served as donors. Negatively enriched CD4+ T cells were divided by CD45RA into naive and memory.

Sequenced input: memory CD4+ T cells sorted from blood. Subset in this sample: CD45RA-negative fraction. The TCR was taken from a man aged 18 to 29 in good health. The chain links TRBV7-7 to TRBJ2-1; D gene ambiguous. The CDR3 DNA sequence: TGTGCTAGCAGCATAAATGCAATTACTGAGCAGTTCTTC. As protein: CASSINAITEQFF.